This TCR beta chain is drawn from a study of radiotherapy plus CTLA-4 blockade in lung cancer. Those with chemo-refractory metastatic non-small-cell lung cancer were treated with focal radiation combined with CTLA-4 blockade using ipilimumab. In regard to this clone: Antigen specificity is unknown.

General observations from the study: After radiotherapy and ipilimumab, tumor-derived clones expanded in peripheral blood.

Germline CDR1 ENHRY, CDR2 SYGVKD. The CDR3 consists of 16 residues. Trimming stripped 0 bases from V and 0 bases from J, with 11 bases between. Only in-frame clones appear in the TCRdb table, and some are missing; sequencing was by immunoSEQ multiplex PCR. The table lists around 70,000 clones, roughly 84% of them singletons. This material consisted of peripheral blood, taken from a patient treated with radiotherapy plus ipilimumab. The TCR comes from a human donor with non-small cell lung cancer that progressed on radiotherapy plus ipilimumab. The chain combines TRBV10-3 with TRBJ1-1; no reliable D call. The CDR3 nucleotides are TGTGCCATCAGTGAGTCGACCGGACTCTTGAACACTGAAGCTTTCTTT. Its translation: CAISESTGLLNTEAFF.